One sample yielded the 22 T cell receptor beta chains listed below, sequenced in a study of T cell repertoires in ileal Crohn's disease. Generated by immunoSEQ multiplex PCR, the TCRdb table keeps only in-frame clones and is missing some. The sample lists 1,500 or so clones, nearly 80% seen once, with 35% in the top ten. Noted time point: neoterminal ileum biopsy at postoperative endoscopy, about 6 months after surgery. Sequenced sample: ileal tissue. The receptors were gathered from an adult with Crohn's disease.

In DNA form, the CDR3 reads TGTGCCAGCAGTGAGGTTACAGCGAACACTGAAGCTTTCTTT. This encodes CASSEVTANTEAFF. The rearrangement uses TRBV2 and TRBJ1-1; the D is unclear. Trimming took 3 bases from V and 1 from J, leaving 9 bases between them. CDR3 length equals 14 residues. Germline values: CDR1 SNHLY, CDR2 FYNNEI.

V usage is TRBV30 and J usage is TRBJ1-1; 7 bases agree with TRBD1. V shed 3 bases, J shed 0 bases, and the junction held 7 bases outside the gene matches. Germline V gene data show CDR1 as GTSNPN and CDR2 as SVGIG (reference sequence). The CDR3 is 15 residues long. The chain's CDR3 is CAWRLGTAMNTEAFF. The CDR3 DNA reads as TGTGCCTGGAGACTCGGGACAGCCATGAACACTGAAGCTTTCTTT.

A word on this clone: Other nucleotide sequences from this sample produce the same CDR3. For the CDR3, the DNA is TGTGCCAGCAGCTTAGGGGGCGGGAACACTGAAGCTTTCTTT. It codes for CASSLGGGNTEAFF. V and J are TRBV7-2 and TRBJ1-1; possible D gene TRBD1, 5 bases. V dropped 1 base and J dropped 1 base, with 7 bases sitting between them. The germline V gene has CDR1 SGHTA and CDR2 FQGNSA. This CDR3 contains 14 residues.

J is TRBJ1-2 and V is TRBV7-2, with D maybe TRBD1 (5 bases). Per the germline V gene, CDR1 is SGHTA and CDR2 is FQGNSA. The length of the CDR3 is 17 residues. V lost 0 bases and J lost 5, with 19 bases in between. CDR3: CASSLAAQRQQVYGYTF. Here the CDR3 DNA reads TGTGCCAGCAGCTTAGCAGCCCAACGACAACAGGTTTATGGCTACACCTTC.

The V and J genes are TRBV4-3 and TRBJ2-7; TRBD2 matches at 13 bases. CDR1 and CDR2 from the germline V gene are LGHNA and YSLEER. Germline trimming cut 5 bases from V and 2 bases from J; bases unmatched to any gene: 6. The CDR3 sequence is 16 residues long. CDR3 residues: CASSSGLAGETYEQYF. The DNA of the CDR3 is TGCGCCAGCAGCTCTGGACTAGCGGGGGAAACCTACGAGCAGTACTTC.

This rearrangement joins TRBV19 to TRBJ2-3, with a weak D call TRBD1 (6 bases). The V and J ends lost 6 bases and 4 bases respectively, with 17 bases between them. CDR3 size: 15 residues. Germline loops: CDR1 LNHDA, CDR2 SQIVND (reference sequence). CDR3 amino acids: CASSQTGFSADTQYF. For the CDR3, the DNA is TGTGCCAGTAGCCAAACAGGGTTTAGTGCAGATACGCAGTATTTT. Based on the CDR3 plus reference TRBV19 and TRBJ2-3, the full variable domain is DGGITQSPKYLFRKEGQNVTLSCEQNLNHDAMYWYRQDPGQGLRLIYYSQIVNDFQKGDIAEGYSVSREKKESFPLTVTSAQKNPTAFYLCASSQTGFSADTQYFGPGTRLTVL.

The chain uses TRBV7-6 and TRBJ1-4, with D tentatively TRBD1 (5 bases). Germline assignment: CDR1 SGHVS and CDR2 FNYEAQ. CDR3 length: 17 amino acids. Trimming left V 0 bases short and J 11 bases short, with 22 bases between. Here the CDR3 DNA reads TGTGCCAGCAGCTTAGCTCCTCCGGACATTCCCGCGGGGAAACTGTTTTTT. As protein: CASSLAPPDIPAGKLFF. Combining the CDR3 with reference TRBV7-6 and TRBJ1-4 gives the whole variable domain GAGVSQSPRYKVTKRGQDVALRCDPISGHVSLYWYRQALGQGPEFLTYFNYEAQQDKSGLPNDRFSAERPEGSISTLTIQRTEQRDSAMYRCASSLAPPDIPAGKLFFGSGTQLSVL.

Turning to this clone: Other nucleotide sequences in the sample specify the same CDR3. The chain is built from TRBV11-2 and TRBJ1-6, with unresolved D. CDR3 size: 14 residues. Germline CDR1 is SGHAT and CDR2 is FQNNGV. The germline V and J ends were trimmed by 1 base and 8 bases, with 9 bases remaining between them. CDR3 coding DNA: TGTGCCAGCAGCTTAGTTGGCGGCTATTCACCCCTCCACTTT. The encoded protein is CASSLVGGYSPLHF.

V usage is TRBV4-1 and J usage is TRBJ1-6; TRBD1 matches at 9 bases. V was clipped by 0 bases and J by 6 bases; unmatched bases: 3. The CDR3 totals 16 residues. From germline, CDR1 is MGHRA and CDR2 YSYEKL. The CDR3 loop reads CASSQEGQGSNSPLHF. For the CDR3, the DNA is TGCGCCAGCAGCCAAGAGGGACAGGGTTCTAATTCACCCCTCCACTTT.

The chain carries TRBV7-2 and TRBJ2-7; 12 bases agree with TRBD1. This CDR3 has 15 amino acids. Germline CDR1 is SGHTA and CDR2 is FQGNSA. The V segment lost 6 bases and the J segment 6 bases; nucleotides outside the gene matches: 9. The chain's CDR3 is CASSTTGTGGFEQYF. The CDR3 DNA sequence: TGTGCCAGCAGTACAACGGGGACAGGGGGCTTCGAGCAGTACTTC.

The J gene is TRBJ2-7, the V gene TRBV10-3; 9 positions agree with TRBD1. This CDR3 spans 15 amino acids. Germline loops: CDR1 ENHRY, CDR2 SYGVKD. V shed 8 bases, J shed 2 bases, and the junction held 10 bases outside the gene matches. The CDR3 region is CAIFSPGTGPYEQYF. For the CDR3, the DNA is TGTGCCATCTTCAGTCCCGGGACAGGGCCCTACGAGCAGTACTTC.

The chain employs TRBV5-1 and TRBJ2-2; the match to TRBD1 covers 7 bases. The CDR3 covers 14 residues. The V and J ends lost 4 bases and 7 bases, in that order; junction bases with no gene match: 7. Germline V gives CDR1 SGHRS, CDR2 YFSETQ. The chain's CDR3 is CASSGGQVNGELFF. CDR3 bases: TGCGCCAGCAGCGGAGGACAGGTTAACGGGGAGCTGTTTTTT.

The chain employs TRBV7-2 and TRBJ1-1; D gene unclear. The CDR3 sequence is 15 residues long. Germline V gene lookup returns CDR1 SGHTA and CDR2 FQGNSA. Trimming shortened V by 3 bases and J by 3 bases, and 14 bases separated the two germline ends. CDR3: CASSFSGVRYTEAFF. The CDR3 nucleotides are TGTGCCAGCAGCTTTTCCGGTGTAAGATACACTGAAGCTTTCTTT.

The chain uses TRBV7-3 and TRBJ1-2, with TRBD1 as a possible D gene (6 bases). V lost 1 base and J 0 bases, leaving 24 bases between the germline ends. The CDR3 runs 20 residues. Germline V gene sequence: CDR1 SGHTA, CDR2 FQGTGA. The CDR3, as DNA: TGTGCCAGCAGCTTAAGAAAAACCGGAAGGGCAGGGGTGGCTAACTATGGCTACACCTTC. The encoded protein is CASSLRKTGRAGVANYGYTF.

The sample holds a few counts of this clone. V and J are TRBV27 and TRBJ1-1; no definite D call. V lost 3 bases to trimming and J lost 10 bases, with 15 bases between them. In germline, CDR1 is MNHEY, CDR2 SMNVEV (reference sequence). The CDR3 consists of 13 residues. As DNA, the CDR3 is TGTGCCAGCAGTTTGAGGGTACGGGCCCCAGCTTTCTTT. Translated, it gives CASSLRVRAPAFF.

The chain employs TRBV7-8 and TRBJ1-1; 10 bases fit TRBD1. Per germline, CDR1 SGHVS and CDR2 FQNEAQ. The CDR3 spans 14 residues. V gave up 5 bases and J gave up 11 bases; unmatched junction bases: 11. The CDR3 sequence: CASSIRGQGVGAFF. CDR3 in DNA: TGTGCCAGCAGCATACGAGGACAGGGGGTCGGGGCTTTCTTT.

In this sample, this clone turned up a few times. V is TRBV27 and J is TRBJ2-5; tentative D call: TRBD2 (5 bases). The CDR3 has 14 residues. Between the trimmed V and J ends, which lost 5 bases and 4 bases, there was a span of 14 bases. Germline lookup yields CDR1 MNHEY and CDR2 SMNVEV (reference sequence). The CDR3 reads CASSRRGGGETQYF. The CDR3 region has the DNA TGTGCCAGCAGTCGTCGGGGTGGCGGAGAGACCCAGTACTTC.

The count of this clone is one. This chain connects TRBV9 to TRBJ1-4; 8 bases align to TRBD1. The J call may be incorrect, as the DNA end agrees better with TRBJ2-2. The CDR3 has 13 residues. CDR1 is SGDLS, CDR2 YYNGEE, per germline. CDR3: CASSTGQGAELFF. The CDR3 nucleotides are TGTGCCAGCAGCACCGGACAGGGAGCGGAGCTGTTTTTT.

V gene TRBV7-9 combines with J gene TRBJ2-2, with 7 bases identical to TRBD2. J was trimmed by 6 bases and V by 5 bases; bases with no gene match: 9. The germline V gene encodes CDR1 SEHNR and CDR2 FQNEAQ (reference sequence). There are 15 residues in the CDR3. This chain's CDR3 is CASSVQSGVSGELFF. The DNA of the CDR3 is TGTGCCAGCAGCGTCCAAAGCGGGGTGTCCGGGGAGCTGTTTTTT.

This rearrangement joins TRBV6-4 to TRBJ2-3, with 9 bases lining up with TRBD2. V trimming: 6 bases; J trimming: 2 bases; junction bases outside the gene matches: 6. The CDR3 runs to 15 residues. The germline CDR1 and CDR2 sequences are MRHNA and SNTAGT. The CDR3 region is CASSPSGAPTDTQYF. In DNA form, the CDR3 reads TGTGCCAGCAGCCCTAGCGGGGCCCCCACAGATACGCAGTATTTT.

The rearrangement uses TRBV7-2 and TRBJ2-3; perhaps TRBD1 as D (6 bases). Germline-derived CDR1 and CDR2 are SGHTA and FQGNSA. V was clipped by 5 bases and J by 5 bases, with 14 bases between them. CDR3 size: 14 residues. This chain's CDR3 is CASSPRGSGDTQYF. Here the CDR3 DNA reads TGTGCCAGCAGCCCTAGGGGGTCGGGAGATACGCAGTATTTT.

This clone was seen only a few times. In nucleotides, the CDR3 is TGCACCAGCAGCCAAGTCGACAGGGACCAGCCCCAGCATTTT. Translation gives CTSSQVDRDQPQHF. This chain uses TRBV1 with TRBJ1-5; TRBD1, the D gene given by the table, was not confirmed from the DNA. TRBV1 is recorded as a pseudogene. The CDR3 consists of 14 residues.